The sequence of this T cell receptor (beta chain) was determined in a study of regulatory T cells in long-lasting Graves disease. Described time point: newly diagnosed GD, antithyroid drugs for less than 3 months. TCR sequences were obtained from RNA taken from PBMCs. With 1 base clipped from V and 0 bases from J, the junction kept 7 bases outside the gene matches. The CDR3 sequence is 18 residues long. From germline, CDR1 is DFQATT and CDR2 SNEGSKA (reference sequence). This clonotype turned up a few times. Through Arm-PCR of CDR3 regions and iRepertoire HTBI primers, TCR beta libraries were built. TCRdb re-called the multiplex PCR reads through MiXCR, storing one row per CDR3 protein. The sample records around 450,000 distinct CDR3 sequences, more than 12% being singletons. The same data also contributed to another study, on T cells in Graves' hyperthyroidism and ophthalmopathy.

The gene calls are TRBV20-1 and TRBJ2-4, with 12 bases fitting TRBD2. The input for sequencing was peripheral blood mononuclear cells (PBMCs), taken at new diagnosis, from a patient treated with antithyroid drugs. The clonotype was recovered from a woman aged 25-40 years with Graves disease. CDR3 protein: CSARAGTSGRKAKNIQYF. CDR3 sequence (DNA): TGCAGTGCTAGAGCCGGCACTAGCGGGAGGAAAGCCAAAAACATTCAGTACTTC.